Here is one T cell receptor beta chain with its context. Its cognate antigen is unknown. The sample belongs to a study of cytomegalovirus exposure and HLA in healthy donors. Study-level background: Roughly 86 million unique TCRs from HLA-typed donors made up an early data release.

Germline lookup yields CDR1 MDHEN and CDR2 SYDVKM. The CDR3 is made up of 16 amino acids. V was shortened by 2 bases and J by 9 bases, with 20 bases between the two germline ends. Overall study results and limits: The study found most TCR sequences rare, yet found some public TCRs in many donors. In a later analysis, productive TCRs from donors in an Asian-associated ancestry cluster reportedly carried fewer N-insertions than the cohort mean. Reports indicate that TCR beta sequences accurately predicted the HLA-A and HLA-B alleles of most subjects.

Primers: 60 Vbeta forward and 13 Jbeta reverse. Libraries were prepared by immunoSEQ multiplex PCR; TCRdb keeps only in-frame clonotypes and omits some of them. This sample has 70,000 to 85,000 clones, with around 68% found just once. The chain carries TRBV28 and TRBJ1-5; D is uncertain. Material for sequencing was PBMCs. This receptor was taken from a man in his forties in good health and CMV-seropositive. CDR3 DNA: TGTGCCAGCAGTTTAATGCGAGGAACACCCCCTCGGCCCCAGCATTTT. It encodes CASSLMRGTPPRPQHF.